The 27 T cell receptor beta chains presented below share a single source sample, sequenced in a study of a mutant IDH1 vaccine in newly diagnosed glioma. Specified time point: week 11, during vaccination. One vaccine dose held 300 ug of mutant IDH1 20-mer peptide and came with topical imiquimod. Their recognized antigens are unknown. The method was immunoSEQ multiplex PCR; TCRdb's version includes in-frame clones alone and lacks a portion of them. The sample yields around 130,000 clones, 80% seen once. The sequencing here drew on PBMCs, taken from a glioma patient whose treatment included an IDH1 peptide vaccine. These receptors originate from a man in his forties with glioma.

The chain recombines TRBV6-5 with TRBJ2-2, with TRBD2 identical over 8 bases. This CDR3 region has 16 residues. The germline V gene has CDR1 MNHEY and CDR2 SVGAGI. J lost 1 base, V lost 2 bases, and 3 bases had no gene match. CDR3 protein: CASSYLSGMNTGELFF. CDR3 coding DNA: TGTGCCAGCAGTTACCTTAGCGGGATGAACACCGGGGAGCTGTTTTTT.

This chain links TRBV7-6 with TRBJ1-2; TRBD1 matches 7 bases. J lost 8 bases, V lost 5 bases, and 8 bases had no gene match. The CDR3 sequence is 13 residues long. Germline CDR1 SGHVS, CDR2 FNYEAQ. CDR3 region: CASSPQGMVGYTF. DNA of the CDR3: TGTGCCAGCAGCCCACAGGGGATGGTGGGCTACACCTTC.

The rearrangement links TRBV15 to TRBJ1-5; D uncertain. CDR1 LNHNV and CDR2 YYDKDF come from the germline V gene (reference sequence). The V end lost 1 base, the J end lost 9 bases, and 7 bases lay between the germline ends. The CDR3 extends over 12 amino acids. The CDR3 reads CATSRAAAPQHF. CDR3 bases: TGTGCCACCAGCAGAGCCGCCGCGCCCCAGCATTTT. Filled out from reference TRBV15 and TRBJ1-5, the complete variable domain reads DAMVIQNPRYQVTQFGKPVTLSCSQTLNHNVMYWYQQKSSQAPKLLFHYYDKDFNNEADTPDNFQSRRPNTSFCFLDIRSPGLGDTAMYLCATSRAAAPQHFGDGTRLSIL.

The DNA for the CDR3 is TGTGCCACCTCCCTCACTAGTTTCCCCTACAATGAGCAGTTCTTC. Protein product: CATSLTSFPYNEQFF. The rearrangement joins TRBV9 to TRBJ2-1; a possible D gene is TRBD2 (5 bases). The CDR3 runs 15 residues. CDR1 SGDLS and CDR2 YYNGEE come from the germline V gene. Deletions cut 9 bases from V and 2 bases from J, with 18 bases between.

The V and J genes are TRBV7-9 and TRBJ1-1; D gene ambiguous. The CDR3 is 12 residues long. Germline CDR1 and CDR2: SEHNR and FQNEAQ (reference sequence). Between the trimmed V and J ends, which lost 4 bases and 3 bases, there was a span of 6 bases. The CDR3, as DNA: TGTGCCAGCAGCTACCCGGACACTGAAGCTTTCTTT. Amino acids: CASSYPDTEAFF. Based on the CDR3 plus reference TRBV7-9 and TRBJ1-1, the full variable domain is DTGVSQNPRHKITKRGQNVTFRCDPISEHNRLYWYRQTLGQGPEFLTYFQNEAQLEKSRLLSDRFSAERPKGSFSTLEIQRTEQGDSAMYLCASSYPDTEAFFGQGTRLTVV.

In DNA form, the CDR3 reads TGTGCCTGGAGTTCAAACGACAGGCCGAACTATGGCTACACCTTC. As protein: CAWSSNDRPNYGYTF. The chain recombines TRBV30 with TRBJ1-2, with D possibly TRBD1 on 6 matching bases. V dropped 2 bases and J dropped 2 bases, with 15 bases sitting between them. Germline CDR1 is GTSNPN and CDR2 is SVGIG (reference sequence). The length of the CDR3 is 15 residues.

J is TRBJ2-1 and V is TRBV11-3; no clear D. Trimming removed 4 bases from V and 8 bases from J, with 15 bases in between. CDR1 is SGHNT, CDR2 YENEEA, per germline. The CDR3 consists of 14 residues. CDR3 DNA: TGTGCCAGCAGCTCTCCGAAAGTACAAGATGAGCAGTTCTTC. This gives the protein CASSSPKVQDEQFF.

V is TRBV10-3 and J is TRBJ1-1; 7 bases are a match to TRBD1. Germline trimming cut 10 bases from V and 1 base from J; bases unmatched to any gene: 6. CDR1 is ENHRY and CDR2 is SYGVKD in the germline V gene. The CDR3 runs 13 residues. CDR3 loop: CATGTAWNTEAFF. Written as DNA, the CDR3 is TGTGCCACCGGGACAGCTTGGAACACTGAAGCTTTCTTT.

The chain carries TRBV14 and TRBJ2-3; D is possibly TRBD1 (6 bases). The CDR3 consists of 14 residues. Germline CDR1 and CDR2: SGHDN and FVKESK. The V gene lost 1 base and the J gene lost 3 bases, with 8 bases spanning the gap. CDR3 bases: TGTGCCAGCAGCCAAGCGGGGACAACAGATACGCAGTATTTT. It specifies CASSQAGTTDTQYF.

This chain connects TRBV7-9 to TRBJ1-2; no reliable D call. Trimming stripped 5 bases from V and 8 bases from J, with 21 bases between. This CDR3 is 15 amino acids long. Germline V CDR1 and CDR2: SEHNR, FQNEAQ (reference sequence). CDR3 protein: CASSLRPKVGSGYTF. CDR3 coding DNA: TGTGCCAGCAGCCTGCGGCCAAAGGTGGGCTCAGGCTACACCTTC.

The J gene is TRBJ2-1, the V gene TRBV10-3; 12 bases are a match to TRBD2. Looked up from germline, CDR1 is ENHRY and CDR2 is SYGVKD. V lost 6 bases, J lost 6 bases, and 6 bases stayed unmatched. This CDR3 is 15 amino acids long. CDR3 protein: CAISLTSGRGNEQFF. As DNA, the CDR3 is TGTGCCATCAGCCTGACTAGCGGGAGAGGCAATGAGCAGTTCTTC.

CDR3 sequence: CASSREAGGDADTEAFF. The DNA of the CDR3 is TGTGCCAGCTCACGCGAGGCAGGTGGTGATGCTGACACTGAAGCTTTCTTT. J is TRBJ1-1 and V is TRBV18; no clear D. V lost 4 bases to trimming and J lost 3 bases, with 21 bases between them. Germline-derived CDR1 and CDR2 are KGHSH and LQKENI. The CDR3 runs 17 residues.

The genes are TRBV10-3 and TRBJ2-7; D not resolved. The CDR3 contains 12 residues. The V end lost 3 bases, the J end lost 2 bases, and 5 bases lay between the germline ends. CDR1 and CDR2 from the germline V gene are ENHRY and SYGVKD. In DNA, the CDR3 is TGTGCCATCAGTGAAACTACCTACGAGCAGTACTTC. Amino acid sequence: CAISETTYEQYF.

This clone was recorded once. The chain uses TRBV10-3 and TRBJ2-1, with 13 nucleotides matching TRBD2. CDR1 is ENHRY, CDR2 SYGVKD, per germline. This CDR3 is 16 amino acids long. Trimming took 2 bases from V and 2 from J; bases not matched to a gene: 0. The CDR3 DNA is TGTGCCATCAGTGAGGGGACTAGCGGGACCTACAATGAGCAGTTCTTC. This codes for CAISEGTSGTYNEQFF.

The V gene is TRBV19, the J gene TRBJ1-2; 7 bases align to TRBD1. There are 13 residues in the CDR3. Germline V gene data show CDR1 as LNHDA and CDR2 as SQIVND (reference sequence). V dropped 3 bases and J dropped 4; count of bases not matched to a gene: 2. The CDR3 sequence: CASSMGDSYGYTF. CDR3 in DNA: TGTGCCAGTAGTATGGGGGACAGCTATGGCTACACCTTC. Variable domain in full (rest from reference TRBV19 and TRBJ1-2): DGGITQSPKYLFRKEGQNVTLSCEQNLNHDAMYWYRQDPGQGLRLIYYSQIVNDFQKGDIAEGYSVSREKKESFPLTVTSAQKNPTAFYLCASSMGDSYGYTFGSGTRLTVV.

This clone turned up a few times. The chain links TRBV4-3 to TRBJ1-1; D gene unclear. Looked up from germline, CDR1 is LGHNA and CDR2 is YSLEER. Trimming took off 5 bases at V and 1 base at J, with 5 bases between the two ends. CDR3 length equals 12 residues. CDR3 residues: CASSYENTEAFF. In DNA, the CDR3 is TGCGCCAGCAGCTACGAGAACACTGAAGCTTTCTTT.

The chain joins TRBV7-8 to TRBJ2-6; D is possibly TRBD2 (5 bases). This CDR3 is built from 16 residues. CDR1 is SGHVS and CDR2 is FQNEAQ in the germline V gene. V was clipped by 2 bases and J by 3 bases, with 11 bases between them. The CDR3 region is CASSLLSGDGANVLTF. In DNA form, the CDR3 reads TGTGCCAGCAGCTTATTGTCCGGGGATGGGGCCAACGTCCTGACTTTC.

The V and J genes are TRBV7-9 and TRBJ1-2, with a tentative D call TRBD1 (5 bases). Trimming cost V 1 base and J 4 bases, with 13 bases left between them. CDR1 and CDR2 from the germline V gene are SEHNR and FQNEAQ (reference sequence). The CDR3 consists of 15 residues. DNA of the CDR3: TGTGCCAGCAGCTTAGAGGCTTCAGGGACCTATGGCTACACCTTC. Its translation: CASSLEASGTYGYTF.

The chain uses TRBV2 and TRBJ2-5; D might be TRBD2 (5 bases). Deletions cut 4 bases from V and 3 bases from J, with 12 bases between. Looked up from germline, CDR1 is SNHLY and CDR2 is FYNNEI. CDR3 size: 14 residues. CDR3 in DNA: TGTGCCAGCAGTGGAGGGAACGCGGAAGAGACCCAGTACTTC. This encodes CASSGGNAEETQYF. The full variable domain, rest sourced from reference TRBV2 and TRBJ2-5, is EPEVTQTPSHQVTQMGQEVILRCVPISNHLYFYWYRQILGQKVEFLVSFYNNEISEKSEIFDDQFSVERPDGSNFTLKIRSTKLEDSAMYFCASSGGNAEETQYFGPGTRLLVL.

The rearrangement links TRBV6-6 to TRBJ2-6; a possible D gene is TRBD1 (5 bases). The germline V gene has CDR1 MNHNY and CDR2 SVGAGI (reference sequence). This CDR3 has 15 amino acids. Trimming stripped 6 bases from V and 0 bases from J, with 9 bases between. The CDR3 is CASRQGFSGANVLTF. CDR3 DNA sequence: TGTGCCAGCAGGCAGGGTTTCTCTGGGGCCAACGTCCTGACTTTC.

CDR3 region: CASSRSLGPSGNTIYF. The CDR3, as DNA: TGTGCCAGCTCGAGATCCCTAGGGCCTTCTGGAAACACCATATATTTT. The chain joins TRBV7-2 to TRBJ1-3; D gene uncertain. Looked up from germline, CDR1 is SGHTA and CDR2 is FQGNSA. The CDR3 consists of 16 residues. V lost 8 bases and J 1 base, leaving 18 bases between the germline ends.

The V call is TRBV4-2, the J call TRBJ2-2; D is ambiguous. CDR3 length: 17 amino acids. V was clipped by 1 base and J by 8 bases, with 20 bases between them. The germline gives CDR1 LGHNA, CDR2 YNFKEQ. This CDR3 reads CASSQGVRPRSLGELFF. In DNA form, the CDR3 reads TGTGCCAGCAGCCAAGGAGTTAGACCCCGGAGCTTAGGGGAGCTGTTTTTT.

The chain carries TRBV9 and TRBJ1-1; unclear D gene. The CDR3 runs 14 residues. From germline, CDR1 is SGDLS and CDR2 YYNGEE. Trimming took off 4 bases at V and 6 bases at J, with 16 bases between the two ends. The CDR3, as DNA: TGTGCCAGCAGCCCTCTCCCGCAGGCAGCTGAAGCTTTCTTT. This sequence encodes CASSPLPQAAEAFF.

CDR3 sequence (DNA): TGTGCCAGCAGCCTCCATCGGGGACAGGGAAGCAATGAGCAGTTCTTC. Amino acids: CASSLHRGQGSNEQFF. The gene calls are TRBV14 and TRBJ2-1; 9 bases line up with TRBD1. Germline values: CDR1 SGHDN, CDR2 FVKESK. The V segment lost 4 bases and the J segment 6 bases; nucleotides outside the gene matches: 10. This CDR3 comprises 16 residues.

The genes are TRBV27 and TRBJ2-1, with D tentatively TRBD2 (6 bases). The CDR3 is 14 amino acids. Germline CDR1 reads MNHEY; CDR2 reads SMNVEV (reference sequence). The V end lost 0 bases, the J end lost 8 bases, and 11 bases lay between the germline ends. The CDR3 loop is CASSLSMEGYEQFF. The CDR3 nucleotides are TGTGCCAGCAGTTTATCGATGGAGGGGTATGAGCAGTTCTTC.

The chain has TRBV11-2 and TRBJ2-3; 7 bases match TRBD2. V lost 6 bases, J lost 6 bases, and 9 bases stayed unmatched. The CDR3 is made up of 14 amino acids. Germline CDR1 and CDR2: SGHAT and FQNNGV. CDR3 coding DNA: TGTGCCAGCAGTCGAACTAGCGTTGGGGATACGCAGTATTTT. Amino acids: CASSRTSVGDTQYF.

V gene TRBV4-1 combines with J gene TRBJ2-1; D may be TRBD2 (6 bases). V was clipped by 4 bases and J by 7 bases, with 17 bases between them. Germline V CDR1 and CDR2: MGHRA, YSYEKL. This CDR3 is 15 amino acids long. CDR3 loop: CASSRAGSSENEQFF. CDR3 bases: TGCGCCAGCAGCCGGGCGGGGAGTAGCGAAAATGAGCAGTTCTTC.